This section outlines one T cell receptor beta chain sequence together with its context. This entry is derived from a study of blood T cell repertoires in COVID-19. Study overall: Samples came from the United States, Italy and Spain, spanning acute and convalescent COVID-19. In each case, the material was cDNA or gDNA derived from T cells, B-cell-depleted T cells, or PBMCs.

V dropped 4 bases and J dropped 3 bases, with 11 bases sitting between them. The CDR3 sequence is 14 residues long. The germline V gene has CDR1 LGHDT and CDR2 YNNKEL (reference sequence). In the source study's methods: By means of reference gene primer amplification, nucleated cell counts were estimated. Assay used: immunoSEQ multiplex PCR; TCRdb lists only in-frame clones, some missing. The D gene and trimming were derived from the DNA, and the V and J assignments and clone size from that table. The table shows around 200,000 clones, with approximately 83% occurring only once. This receptor was obtained from a man aged 55 to 70 with acute or convalescent COVID-19. The sequenced material came from peripheral blood. The chain links TRBV3-1 (or the pseudogene TRBV3-2) to TRBJ2-3, with D possibly being TRBD1 (5 bases). The CDR3: CASSRNGATDTQYF. The CDR3 nucleotides read TGTGCCAGCAGCCGGAATGGGGCAACAGATACGCAGTATTTT.